Below are 11 T cell receptor beta chains sequenced from a single sample in a study of identical twins (dated by TCRdb to 2016 to 2018). The receptor library was made with 5' RACE. The data were produced on an Illumina HiSeq 2000. The public reads were reanalyzed by TCRdb: fastp trimming at Q25, MiXCR alignment, in-frame beta chains only. Every CDR3 protein is listed once, alongside the most common genes and DNA of its rows. The sample has 200,000 to 300,000 distinct CDR3 sequences on record, roughly 13% of them singletons. 4% to 5% of the sample lies in the top ten. The data were also submitted as part of a second study, on yellow fever vaccine responses in identical twins.

Sequencing was done on a sample of memory (CD45RO+) T cells sorted from blood. The intended sense of this specimen's cell subset or site label: CD45RO+ enriched T cells. Receptor source: a young woman in good health.

This clonotype showed up just a few times. The chain couples TRBV2 to TRBJ1-1; 7 bases map to TRBD1. The germline gives CDR1 SNHLY, CDR2 FYNNEI. This CDR3 is built from 15 residues. V dropped 6 bases and J dropped 2; count of bases not matched to a gene: 9. CDR3 protein: CASRKMGQLNTEAFF. The DNA of the CDR3 is TGTGCCAGCAGGAAAATGGGACAGCTAAACACTGAAGCTTTCTTT.

This clonotype has only a few counts. The junction departs from germline at one end; a sequencing error may be responsible. Here the CDR3 reads CASSSRTSGSGEQFF. The CDR3 DNA is TGTGCTAGCAGCTCCCGGACTAGCGGGAGTGGTGAGCAGTTCTTC. This chain uses TRBV7-7 with TRBJ2-1; the match to TRBD2 covers 13 bases. In germline, CDR1 is SSHAT, CDR2 FNYEAQ (reference sequence). There are 15 residues in the CDR3.

This clonotype was observed a handful of times. V usage is TRBV4-2 and J usage is TRBJ1-1; D gene unclear. V was pared by 0 bases and J by 7 bases, with 9 bases between. Looked up from germline, CDR1 is LGHNA and CDR2 is YNFKEQ. The CDR3 is made up of 13 amino acids. The CDR3 reads CASSQERFYEAFF. As DNA, the CDR3 is TGTGCCAGCAGCCAAGAGAGGTTTTATGAAGCTTTCTTT.

This clonotype was found many times. Sequence at one end of the junction differs from germline and may be a read error. The CDR3 DNA sequence: TGTGCCAGCAGCTTTAGCGGGAGTGGAACCGGGGAGCTGTTTTTT. This sequence encodes CASSFSGSGTGELFF. The genes are TRBV5-1 and TRBJ2-2; TRBD2 matches at 9 bases. CDR1 SGHRS and CDR2 YFSETQ come from the germline V gene. CDR3 length: 15 residues.

This chain connects TRBV6-1 to TRBJ2-3; 7 positions agree with TRBD1. Looked up from germline, CDR1 is MNHNS and CDR2 is SASEGT. CDR3 length: 16 amino acids. The V segment lost 6 bases and the J segment 1 base; nucleotides outside the gene matches: 10. This chain's CDR3 is CASSSRGGPGTDTQYF. CDR3 nucleotide sequence: TGTGCCAGCAGCAGCCGAGGGGGCCCCGGCACAGATACGCAGTATTTT.

This clonotype was recorded at least ten times. The V call is TRBV12-3 or TRBV12-4, the J call TRBJ2-7; D remains unclear. Trimming removed 6 bases at V and 0 bases at J, with 15 bases between. This CDR3 is built from 15 residues. The CDR3 bases are TGTGCCAGCAGCCCTACACCAACGAGCTCCTACGAGCAGTACTTC. Its translation: CASSPTPTSSYEQYF.

There are many counts of this clonotype. This sequence joins TRBV12-3 or TRBV12-4 and TRBJ2-2; 11 nucleotides match TRBD2. The trim removed 5 bases at V and 4 bases at J, leaving 9 bases unmatched. This CDR3 comprises 17 residues. CDR3 DNA sequence: TGTGCCAGCAGTCCGAAACGACTAGCGGGACCCACCGGGGAGCTGTTTTTT. It yields the protein CASSPKRLAGPTGELFF.

This clonotype was seen a handful of times. CDR3 protein: CASSKQGPGRTLGTEAFF. CDR3 coding DNA: TGTGCCAGCAGCAAACAGGGCCCGGGACGTACCTTAGGCACTGAAGCTTTCTTT. The V gene is TRBV21-1, the J gene TRBJ1-1; TRBD1, the table's D call, was not compared with the DNA. TRBV21-1 is a documented pseudogene. The CDR3 is 18 amino acids.

This clonotype appeared many times. This chain joins TRBV10-3 and TRBJ2-1; TRBD2 aligns across 10 bases. Trimming at V came to 4 bases and at J to 4 bases, leaving 4 bases not matched to a gene. The CDR3 extends over 15 amino acids. Germline values: CDR1 ENHRY, CDR2 SYGVKD. DNA for the CDR3: TGTGCCATCAGTGCGGCTAGCGGGGGTTACAATGAGCAGTTCTTC. Translating gives CAISAASGGYNEQFF.

The chain has TRBV3-1 and TRBJ2-3; TRBD1 or TRBD2 may be the D gene (6 bases each). With 4 bases removed from V and 10 bases from J, the gap between germline ends came to 21 bases. Germline assignment: CDR1 LGHDT and CDR2 YNNKEL (reference sequence). The CDR3 consists of 15 residues. The CDR3 region is CASSPAWRGGMPQYF. CDR3 nucleotide sequence: TGTGCCAGCAGCCCGGCCTGGCGAGGGGGGATGCCGCAGTATTTT.

This clonotype was picked up a small number of times. J is TRBJ2-7 and V is TRBV5-1, with 10 bases matching TRBD1. Germline CDR1 is SGHRS and CDR2 is YFSETQ. The CDR3 runs to 15 residues. Unmatched junction bases numbered 4, after V lost 3 bases and J lost 1 base. Here the CDR3 reads CASSSGQGVSYEQYF. CDR3 nucleotide sequence: TGCGCCAGCAGCTCAGGACAGGGGGTTTCCTACGAGCAGTACTTC.